A selection of T cell receptor beta chains follows, all from one sample in a study of blood T cell repertoires in COVID-19. Generated by immunoSEQ multiplex PCR, the TCRdb table keeps only in-frame clones and is missing some. The sample includes approximately 300,000 clones, roughly 89% of them seen just once. The source material was peripheral blood. These receptor sequences come from a woman aged 25 to 39 with COVID-19, enrolled during active disease. Both conserved end residues are part of each CDR3. Fields, in order: J gene, CDR3 length, clone size, D gene, V gene, CDR3 protein, CDR3 DNA. The D gene is left open where the match is weak. A row's size may be missing; if present it is once, few, many or a size class.

TRBJ2-4 | 15 | - | - | TRBV10-1 | CASSESKLAKNIQYF | TGCGCCAGCAGTGAGTCAAAACTAGCCAAAAACATTCAGTACTTC
TRBJ2-2 | 11 | once | - | TRBV20-1 | CSVSYAGELFF | TGCAGTGTATCCTATGCCGGGGAGCTGTTTTTT
TRBJ2-5 | 17 | - | TRBD1 | TRBV5-1 | CASSPRTGGRPGETQYF | TGCGCCAGCAGCCCCCGGACAGGGGGCCGGCCAGGAGAGACCCAGTACTTC
TRBJ2-2 | 15 | - | TRBD1 | TRBV7-9 | CASSSGQGGAGELFF | TGTGCCAGCAGCTCCGGACAGGGTGGCGCCGGGGAGCTGTTTTTT
TRBJ1-2 | 14 | few | - | TRBV7-9 | CASSPYGVNYGYTF | TGTGCCAGCAGCCCCTACGGGGTAAACTATGGCTACACCTTC
TRBJ1-4 | 15 | - | - | TRBV7-4 | CASSQGRGLEEKLFF | TGTGCCAGCAGCCAAGGGCGGGGTTTAGAAGAAAAACTGTTTTTT
TRBJ2-1 | 14 | - | - | TRBV9 | CASSVGQSYNEQFF | TGTGCCAGCAGCGTAGGACAGTCTTACAATGAGCAGTTCTTC
TRBJ1-6 | 14 | - | - | TRBV19 | CASSIAGNNSPLHF | TGTGCCAGTAGTATCGCGGGGAATAATTCACCCCTCCACTTT
TRBJ2-3 | 13 | - | - | TRBV5-1 | CASRNSLADTQYF | TGCGCCAGCAGAAACTCACTAGCAGATACGCAGTATTTT
TRBJ2-1 | 16 | - | TRBD2 | TRBV28 | CASSEKAGGYYNEQFF | TGTGCCAGCAGTGAAAAAGCGGGGGGCTACTACAATGAGCAGTTCTTC
TRBJ1-1 | 15 | - | TRBD1 | TRBV10-3 | CAISEGGQGNTEAFF | TGTGCCATCAGTGAGGGGGGACAGGGGAACACTGAAGCTTTCTTT
TRBJ2-1 | 18 | - | TRBD1 | TRBV7-2 | CASSLAPGTGSLYNEQFF | TGTGCCAGCAGCTTAGCGCCCGGGACAGGCTCCCTCTACAATGAGCAGTTCTTC
TRBJ2-3 | 15 | - | - | TRBV27 | CASRQLRGPGDTQYF | TGTGCCAGCAGACAGTTGCGGGGCCCCGGGGATACGCAGTATTTT
TRBJ1-3 | 16 | few | TRBD1 | TRBV7-6 | CASSSGQGFSGNTIYF | TGTGCCAGCAGCTCAGGACAGGGCTTCTCTGGAAACACCATATATTTT